The 5 T cell receptor beta chains below all came from one sample that was sequenced in a study of T cell responses to AZD1222 COVID-19 vaccine. TCRdb's copy holds only in-frame clones and misses some; the assay was immunoSEQ multiplex PCR. The sample has approximately 150,000 clones; around nine tenths are singletons. Sequencing was performed on peripheral blood, taken 28 days after the second AZD1222 dose. These receptors were obtained from an adult who received the AZD1222 COVID-19 vaccine.

V usage is TRBV5-6 and J usage is TRBJ2-3; no clear D gene. The germline V gene has CDR1 SGHDT and CDR2 YYEEEE. There are 13 residues in the CDR3. Between the trimmed V and J ends, which lost 1 base and 8 bases, there was a span of 11 bases. CDR3 DNA: TGTGCCAGCAGCTTGAAGTTGTTGGGTACGCAGTATTTT. It specifies CASSLKLLGTQYF.

DNA for the CDR3: TGCGCCAGCAGCTCCTGGGGACAGGGAGGATCACCCCTCCACTTT. Protein product: CASSSWGQGGSPLHF. The V gene is TRBV5-1, the J gene TRBJ1-6; 9 positions agree with TRBD1. CDR1 is SGHRS, CDR2 YFSETQ, per germline. CDR3 length equals 15 residues. Losses at the gene ends were 3 bases for V and 10 bases for J; bases not matched to a gene: 8.

The J gene is TRBJ2-2, the V gene TRBV7-3; 7 bases line up with TRBD2. The germline V gene has CDR1 SGHTA and CDR2 FQGTGA. V shed 4 bases, J shed 7 bases, and the junction held 3 bases outside the gene matches. The CDR3 extends over 13 amino acids. The CDR3 is CASSSTGGGELFF. In DNA form, the CDR3 reads TGTGCCAGCAGCTCGACGGGAGGCGGGGAGCTGTTTTTT.

The V and J genes are TRBV24-1 and TRBJ2-1; D gene unclear. V lost 3 bases and J lost 8, with 10 bases in between. CDR1 and CDR2 (germline): KGHDR, SFDVKD. The CDR3 length is 13 residues. The CDR3 DNA sequence: TGTGCCACCAGTGATCCTCCTGCGCATGAGCAGTTCTTC. This encodes CATSDPPAHEQFF.

V gene TRBV10-3 combines with J gene TRBJ2-3; D could derive from TRBD1 or TRBD2 (5 bases each). V was cut by 3 bases and J by 6 bases, with 16 bases left in between. CDR3 length: 15 residues. The germline gives CDR1 ENHRY, CDR2 SYGVKD. As DNA, the CDR3 is TGTGCCATCAGTGATGTCAGAGGGGAGTCGGATACGCAGTATTTT. Encoded protein: CAISDVRGESDTQYF.